Listed below are T cell receptor beta chains from one sample, sequenced in a study of T-cell reconstitution after alpha-beta-depleted transplantation in children. TCRdb independently ran MiXCR on the PCR reads; one entry per CDR3 protein. Of hundreds of thousands of distinct CDR3 sequences listed, roughly 15% are singletons. The sequencing here drew on PBMCs, mostly from graft donor cells, taken 360 days after TCRalphabeta/CD19-depleted stem cell transplant. Receptors originate from a male patient aged 10-17 years who had a stem cell transplant for acute lymphoblastic leukemia, so the T cells may come from the graft donor. Each CDR3 is given with its conserved first and last residue. A D gene is named only where the DNA matches it firmly. For some rows the clone size is stated as once, few or many, or as a class when expanded; others skip it.

>TRBV2|TRBJ1-1|NA|NA
TGTGCCAGCAGAAGAGAAAACACTGAAGCTTTCTTT
CASRRENTEAFF
>TRBV5-1|TRBJ2-7|NA|few
TGCGCCAGCAGCTTGGACTCGCCCCTGACCATTCCCTACGAGCAGTACTTC
CASSLDSPLTIPYEQYF
>TRBV7-4|TRBJ2-5|NA|few
TGTGCCAGCAGCTTAGACAGGGTGGTACCAGAGACCCAGTACTTC
CASSLDRVVPETQYF
>TRBV5-5|TRBJ2-6|NA|many
TGTGCCAGCAGCCGACGTGGCTCTGGGGCCAACGTCCTGACTTTC
CASSRRGSGANVLTF
>TRBV4-2|TRBJ2-5|TRBD2|few
TGTGCCAGCAGCCAGTTTTCCCTAGCGGGAGGCGAGACCCAGTACTTC
CASSQFSLAGGETQYF
>TRBV6-4|TRBJ2-1|TRBD2|few
TGTGCCAGCAGTATAAAGACTAGCACGAATGAGCAGTTCTTC
CASSIKTSTNEQFF
>TRBV14|TRBJ2-1|NA|NA
TGTGCCAGCAGCCACGGGACCCGGCCCTACAATGAGCAGTTCTTC
CASSHGTRPYNEQFF
>TRBV7-3|TRBJ2-1|NA|NA
TGTGCCAGCAGCTTAAGAGCGACACTCGCTTACAATGAGCAGTTCTTC
CASSLRATLAYNEQFF
>TRBV7-6|TRBJ1-4|TRBD1|NA
TGTGCCAGCAGCCTTACGACAGGGATCGAAAAACTGTTTTTT
CASSLTTGIEKLFF
>TRBV7-9|TRBJ2-3|TRBD2|NA
TGTGCCAGCAGCTTCTTAGCGGGAGCCACAGATACGCAGTATTTT
CASSFLAGATDTQYF
>TRBV6-1|TRBJ1-5|TRBD1|few
TGTGCCAGCAGTGCACCGGGACAGGGAAGCAATCAGCCCCAGCATTTT
CASSAPGQGSNQPQHF
>TRBV19|TRBJ1-5|NA|once
TGTGCCAGTAACGGGAACGGGCCCCAGCATTTT
CASNGNGPQHF
>TRBV7-7|TRBJ2-5|TRBD2|NA
TGTGCCAGCAGCTTAGGTCCCCTAGCGGTACAAGAGACCCAGTACTTC
CASSLGPLAVQETQYF
>TRBV7-9|TRBJ2-3|TRBD2|NA
TGTGCCAGCAGCTTAGCGCTAGCGGGAGACACAGATACGCAGTATTTT
CASSLALAGDTDTQYF
>TRBV29-1|TRBJ2-1|NA|many
TGCAGCGTTGATCGCTACAATGAGCAGTTCTTC
CSVDRYNEQFF
>TRBV7-8|TRBJ1-4|NA|few
TGTGCCAGCAGCTGGACGTCCGATGAAAAACTGTTTTTT
CASSWTSDEKLFF
>TRBV20-1|TRBJ2-2|NA|NA
TGCAGTGCTAAACACTCGAACACCGGGGAGCTGTTTTTT
CSAKHSNTGELFF
>TRBV5-1|TRBJ1-2|NA|many
TGCGCCAGCAGCTTGGTAGAGGGTGCGACTCGAGCTCCTTACTATGGCTACACCTTC
CASSLVEGATRAPYYGYTF
>TRBV29-1|TRBJ2-3|NA|few
TGCAGCGTTGAGGGCAGGGTCAGGACAGATACGCAGTATTTT
CSVEGRVRTDTQYF
>TRBV10-3|TRBJ2-5|NA|NA
TGTGCCATCAGTGAGTCCGGGAACAGGAAGGGAGAGACCCAGTACTTC
CAISESGNRKGETQYF
>TRBV21-1|TRBJ2-7|NA|NA
TGTGCCAGCAGCAACCGCGGGGTACACGAGCAGTACTTC
CASSNRGVHEQYF
>TRBV5-1|TRBJ2-5|NA|few
TGCGCCAGCAGACAGCCCACAGGGTACCAAGAGACCCAGTACTTC
CASRQPTGYQETQYF